The clone carrying this TCR beta chain was found many times. The CDR3 has 13 amino acids. Trimming shortened V by 5 bases and J by 1 base, and 8 bases separated the two germline ends. Germline loops: CDR1 SGHTA, CDR2 FQGTGA. TCRdb recomputed calls from the RT-PCR reads with MiXCR, one row per CDR3 protein. The sample lists about 680,000 distinct CDR3 sequences, 13% to 15% occurring once. The V call is TRBV7-3, the J call TRBJ2-5; D tentatively reads TRBD1 or TRBD2 (5 bases each). Sequenced sample: memory CD4+ T cells from blood. This clonotype was sampled from a female donor in good health, serving as a healthy control. The CDR3 coding sequence is TGTGCCAGCAGCCCGGGACGCCAAGAGACCCAGTACTTC. Amino acid sequence: CASSPGRQETQYF. The full variable domain, its missing parts supplied by reference TRBV7-3 and TRBJ2-5, is GAGVSQTPSNKVTEKGKYVELRCDPISGHTALYWYRQSLGQGPEFLIYFQGTGAADDSGLPNDRFFAVRPEGSVSTLKIQRTERGDSAVYLCASSPGRQETQYFGPGTRLLVL.